This T cell receptor beta chain was sequenced during a study of blood T cell repertoires in COVID-19. Looked up from germline, CDR1 is SGDLS and CDR2 is YYNGEE. V lost 4 bases, J lost 10 bases, and 11 bases stayed unmatched. This CDR3 spans 14 amino acids. Some clones are missing from TCRdb's copy, which holds only in-frame ones; the method was immunoSEQ multiplex PCR. Found here are 150,000 to 250,000 clones, 94% of them singletons; the top ten hold about 0.76%. This TCR was sampled from a young man with COVID-19, enrolled during active disease. Sequencing was carried out using peripheral blood. The chain joins TRBV9 to TRBJ1-2; 9 bases are shared with TRBD1. In DNA, the CDR3 is TGTGCCAGCAGCATAGGGGTGGGACAGGGTATCTACACCTTC. This gives the protein CASSIGVGQGIYTF.